This T cell receptor beta chain was retrieved from a study of T cell responses to AZD1222 COVID-19 vaccine. This CDR3 spans 16 amino acids. V trimming: 4 bases; J trimming: 5 bases; junction bases outside the gene matches: 5. Germline V gene lookup returns CDR1 LGHDT and CDR2 YNNKEL (reference sequence). Study results and limitations: Sampled repertoires all dated from after the peak T cell response. The breadth and depth of Spike-specific TCRs increased once two AZD1222 doses had been given.

Profiling relied on immunoSEQ multiplex PCR, and the TCRdb table lists in-frame clones only, not all of them. In the table there are tens of thousands of clones, 85% of which are singletons. In regard to this clone: No antigen is known for it.

The TCR sequence derives from an adult in good health. This chain connects TRBV3-1 (or the pseudogene TRBV3-2) to TRBJ2-1; 13 nucleotides match TRBD2. The sequencing here drew on peripheral blood, taken on day 0 of MenACWY control vaccination. The CDR3 loop reads CASSLLAGGTNNEQFF. For the CDR3, the DNA is TGTGCCAGCAGCCTACTAGCGGGAGGGACCAACAATGAGCAGTTCTTC.